This TCR beta chain emerged from a study of blood T cell repertoires in COVID-19. Background on the study: Specimens from acute and convalescent COVID-19 originated in the United States, Italy and Spain. In each case, the material was cDNA or gDNA derived from T cells, B-cell-depleted T cells, or PBMCs.

Under the authors' procedure: Amplified reference gene primers provided the basis for estimating nucleated cell counts. Here immunoSEQ multiplex PCR was the method, and the copy in TCRdb shows in-frame clones only, minus some. That table supplies the V and J calls and clone size; D and trimming were determined from the DNA. The table includes roughly 260,000 clones, 87% detected once. Of note for this clone: One end of the junction varies from germline; a read error may be responsible.

The source material was peripheral blood. The sequence was obtained from a woman in her fifties or sixties with acute or convalescent COVID-19.

This chain's CDR3 is CASSRPGSDTIF. The CDR3 DNA sequence: TGTGCCAGCTCACGTCCGGGATCCGACACGATTTTT. V gene TRBV18 combines with J gene TRBJ1-4; no clear D gene. CDR3 length equals 12 residues. From germline, CDR1 is KGHSH and CDR2 LQKENI.